The next 3 T cell receptor beta chains were all read from a single sample in a study of CD8+CD57+ T cells in acquired aplastic anemia. Genomic DNA templated the TCR beta VDJ and CDR3 profiling. TCRdb independently ran MiXCR on the reads; one entry per CDR3 protein. Among around 130,000 distinct CDR3 sequences listed, approximately 61% were seen once. Patients sequenced had flow cytometry evidence of CD8+CD57+ cell expansion. Sequenced material: sorted CD4+, CD8+, or CD8+CD57+ T cells (not recorded which) from PBMCs. These receptor sequences come from a human donor with aplastic anemia.

This chain connects TRBV10-3 to TRBJ2-1; tentative D call: TRBD2 (6 bases). Trimming shortened V by 3 bases and J by 7 bases, and 13 bases separated the two germline ends. The CDR3 is made up of 14 amino acids. Germline CDR1 reads ENHRY; CDR2 reads SYGVKD. The CDR3 sequence: CAISDDTGVNEQFF. CDR3 in DNA: TGTGCCATCAGTGACGACACGGGAGTAAATGAGCAGTTCTTC.

The sample holds a few counts of this clonotype. The chain combines TRBV7-2 with TRBJ2-3, with 11 positions matching TRBD1. J gave up 5 bases and V 0 bases, and 4 bases lay outside the gene matches. There are 16 residues in the CDR3. CDR1 and CDR2 from the germline V gene are SGHTA and FQGNSA. The CDR3 DNA sequence: TGTGCCAGCAGCTTAGCGGACAGGGGGCAGGGAGATACGCAGTATTTT. Translating gives CASSLADRGQGDTQYF.

This chain links TRBV7-2 with TRBJ1-2; no definite D call. The CDR3 covers 11 residues. Trimming took 8 bases from V and 5 from J, leaving 9 bases between them. The germline V gene has CDR1 SGHTA and CDR2 FQGNSA. Here the CDR3 reads CASGLKYGYTF. The CDR3 DNA reads as TGTGCCAGCGGATTGAAGTATGGCTACACCTTC.